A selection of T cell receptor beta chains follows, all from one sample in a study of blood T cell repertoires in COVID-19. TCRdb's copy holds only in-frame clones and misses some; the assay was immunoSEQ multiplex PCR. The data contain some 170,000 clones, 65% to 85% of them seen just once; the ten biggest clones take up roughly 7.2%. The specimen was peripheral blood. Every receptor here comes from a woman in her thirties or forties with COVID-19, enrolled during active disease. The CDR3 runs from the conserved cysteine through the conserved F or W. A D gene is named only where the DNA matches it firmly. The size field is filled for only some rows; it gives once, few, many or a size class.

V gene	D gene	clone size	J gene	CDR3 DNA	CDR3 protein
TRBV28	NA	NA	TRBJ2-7	TGTGCCAGCATTCCTCTAGCGACCTCCTACGAGCAGTACTTC	CASIPLATSYEQYF
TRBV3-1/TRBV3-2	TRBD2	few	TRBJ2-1	TGTGCCAGCAGCCAAGAACAAAGGCGGGAGGGCCACAATGAGCAGTTCTTC	CASSQEQRREGHNEQFF
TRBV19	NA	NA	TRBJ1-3	TGTGCCAGTAGTATAGGAGGGAGTTCCTCTGGAAACACCATATATTTT	CASSIGGSSSGNTIYF
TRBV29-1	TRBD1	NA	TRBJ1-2	TGCAGCGTTGAACTCGCACCGGGACAGCTGGGCTATGGCTACACCTTC	CSVELAPGQLGYGYTF
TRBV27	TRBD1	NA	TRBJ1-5	TGTGCCAGCAGGGAAGGACAGGGAGGATGGAGCAATCAGCCCCAGCATTTT	CASREGQGGWSNQPQHF
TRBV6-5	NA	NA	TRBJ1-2	TGTGCCAGCAGTTGGCCAGGGTCTAACTATGGCTACACCTTC	CASSWPGSNYGYTF
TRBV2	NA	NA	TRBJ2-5	TGTGCCAGCAGTGAGGGTGGGGGGAGGATGGGAGAGACCCAGTACTTC	CASSEGGGRMGETQYF
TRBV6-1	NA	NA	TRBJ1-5	TGTGCCAGCAGTGAAGCGCGGGCGCAGAATCAGCCCCAGCATTTT	CASSEARAQNQPQHF
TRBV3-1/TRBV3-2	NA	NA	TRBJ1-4	TGTGCCAGCAGTATTCGGCGGGCTAATGAAAAACTGTTTTTT	CASSIRRANEKLFF
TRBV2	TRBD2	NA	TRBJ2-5	TGTGCCAGCAGTGAAGCTTTGGGACTAGCGGGAGAGACCCAGTACTTC	CASSEALGLAGETQYF
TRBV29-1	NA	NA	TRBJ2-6	TGCAGCGTTGAAGATCTGTTCTCTGGGGCCAACGTCCTGACTTTC	CSVEDLFSGANVLTF
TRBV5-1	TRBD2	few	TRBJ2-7	TGCGCCAGCAGCTTGCACACTAGCGGTCTTGCCTACGAGCAGTACTTC	CASSLHTSGLAYEQYF
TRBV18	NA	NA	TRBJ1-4	TGTGCCAGCTCGCCCTCGTACAGGTTTAATGAAAAACTGTTTTTT	CASSPSYRFNEKLFF
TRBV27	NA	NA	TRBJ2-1	TGTGCCAGCAGCGTGGGAGGCTACAATGAGCAGTTCTTC	CASSVGGYNEQFF
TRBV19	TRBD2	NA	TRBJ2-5	TGTGCCAGTAGCGTGCCCAGCGGGAGTACAGAGACCCAGTACTTC	CASSVPSGSTETQYF
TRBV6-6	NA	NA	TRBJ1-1	TGTGCCAGCAGTTACCCAACGAGGGAAGCTTTCTTT	CASSYPTREAFF
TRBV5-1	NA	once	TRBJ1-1	TGCGCCAGCAGCATCGAAGGGGACACTGAAGCTTTCTTT	CASSIEGDTEAFF
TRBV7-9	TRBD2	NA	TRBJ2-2	TGTGCCAGCAGCCCGATTGGACTAGCGGGGAAGGGGGAGCTGTTTTTT	CASSPIGLAGKGELFF